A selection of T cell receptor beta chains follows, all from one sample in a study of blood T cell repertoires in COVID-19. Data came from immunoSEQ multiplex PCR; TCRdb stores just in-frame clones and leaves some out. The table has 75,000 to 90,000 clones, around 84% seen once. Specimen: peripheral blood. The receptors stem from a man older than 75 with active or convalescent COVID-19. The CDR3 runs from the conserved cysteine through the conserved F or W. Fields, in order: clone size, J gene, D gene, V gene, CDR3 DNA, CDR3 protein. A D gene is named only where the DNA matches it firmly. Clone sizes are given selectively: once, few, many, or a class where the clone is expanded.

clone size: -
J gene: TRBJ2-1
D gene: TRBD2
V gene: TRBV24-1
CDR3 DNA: TGTGCCACCAGTGATTTGGGTAGCGGGAGGGGCTCCTACAATGAGCAGTTCTTC
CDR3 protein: CATSDLGSGRGSYNEQFF

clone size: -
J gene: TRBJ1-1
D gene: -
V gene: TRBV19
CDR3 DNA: TGTGCCAGTAGTATTGGGGCAAAACGAGGAGCTTTCTTT
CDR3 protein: CASSIGAKRGAFF

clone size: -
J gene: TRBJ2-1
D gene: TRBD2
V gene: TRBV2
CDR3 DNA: TGTGCCAGCAGTGAAATACTAGCGGGGTATTACAATGAGCAGTTCTTC
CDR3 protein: CASSEILAGYYNEQFF

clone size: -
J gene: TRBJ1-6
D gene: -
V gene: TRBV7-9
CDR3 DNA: TGTGCCAGCAGCTTTGCAGGGGTTAATTCACCCCTCCACTTT
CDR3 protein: CASSFAGVNSPLHF

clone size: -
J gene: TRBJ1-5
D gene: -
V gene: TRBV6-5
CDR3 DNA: TGTGCCAGCAGTCCCCACAGGGACAATCAGCCCCAGCATTTT
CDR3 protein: CASSPHRDNQPQHF

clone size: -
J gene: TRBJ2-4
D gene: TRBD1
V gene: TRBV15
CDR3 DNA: TGTGCCACCAGCAGATCCTATACCGGGACAGCTAACCTAGCCAAAAACATTCAGTACTTC
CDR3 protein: CATSRSYTGTANLAKNIQYF

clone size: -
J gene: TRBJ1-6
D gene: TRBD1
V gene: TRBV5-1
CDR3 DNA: TGCGCCAGCAGCTACCCGGGACAGGGTTCACCCCTCCACTTT
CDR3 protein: CASSYPGQGSPLHF

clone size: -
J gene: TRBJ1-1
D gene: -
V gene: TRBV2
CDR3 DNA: TGTGCCAGCAACCTAATCGGGGGAAACACTGAAGCTTTCTTT
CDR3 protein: CASNLIGGNTEAFF

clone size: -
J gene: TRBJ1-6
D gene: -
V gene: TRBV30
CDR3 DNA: TGTGCCTGGAGTGTACCTCCAGGTAGTTCACCCCTCCACTTT
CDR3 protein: CAWSVPPGSSPLHF

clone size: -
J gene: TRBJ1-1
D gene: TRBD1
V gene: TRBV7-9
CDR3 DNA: TGTGCCAGCAGCGCGCGGACAGGGGCGGACACTGAAGCTTTCTTT
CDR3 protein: CASSARTGADTEAFF

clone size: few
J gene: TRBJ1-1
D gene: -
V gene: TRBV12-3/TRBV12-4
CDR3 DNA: TGTGCCAGCAGCCCTTCGGAGGGGCGGCCTTTCTTT
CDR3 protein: CASSPSEGRPFF

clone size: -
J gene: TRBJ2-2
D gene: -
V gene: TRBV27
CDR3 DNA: TGTGCCAGCAGTCGAGACAGGACCACCGGGGAGCTGTTTTTT
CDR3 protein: CASSRDRTTGELFF

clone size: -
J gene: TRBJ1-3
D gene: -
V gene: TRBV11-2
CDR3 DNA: TGTGCCAGCAGCTTACTTCAAGGGACAATCTCTGGAAACACCATATATTTT
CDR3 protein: CASSLLQGTISGNTIYF

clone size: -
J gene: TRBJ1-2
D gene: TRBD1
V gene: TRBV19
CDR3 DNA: TGTGCCAGTAGTCCAGGACAGGGGGCGGGTGGCTACACCTTC
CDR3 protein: CASSPGQGAGGYTF

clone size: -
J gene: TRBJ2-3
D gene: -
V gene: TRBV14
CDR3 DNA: TGTGCCAGCAGCCAAGCCCGGGGCACAGATACGCAGTATTTT
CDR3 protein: CASSQARGTDTQYF

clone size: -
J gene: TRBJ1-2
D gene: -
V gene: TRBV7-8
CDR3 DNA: TGTGCCAGCAGCTTAGTTCAGGGTAGAACGGATGGCTACACCTTC
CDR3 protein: CASSLVQGRTDGYTF

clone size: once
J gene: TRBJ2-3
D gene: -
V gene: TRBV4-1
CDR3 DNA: TGCGCCAGCAGCCAAGAATTTGTGAGGGAAACAGATACGCAGTATTTT
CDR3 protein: CASSQEFVRETDTQYF

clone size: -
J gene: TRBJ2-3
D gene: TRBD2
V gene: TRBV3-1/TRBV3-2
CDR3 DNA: TGTGCCAGCAGCGCGACTAGCGGGGGGGCAGTCGATACGCAGTATTTT
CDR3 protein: CASSATSGGAVDTQYF

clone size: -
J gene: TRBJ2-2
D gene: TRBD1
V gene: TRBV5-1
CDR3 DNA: TGCGCCAGCAGCTTGGCCGGACAGGGTCCCAACACCGGGGAGCTGTTTTTT
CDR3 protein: CASSLAGQGPNTGELFF

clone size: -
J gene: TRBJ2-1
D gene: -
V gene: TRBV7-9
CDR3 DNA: TGTGCCAGCAGCTTAAAGGGGGAAACGAGGTACAATGAGCAGTTCTTC
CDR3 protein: CASSLKGETRYNEQFF

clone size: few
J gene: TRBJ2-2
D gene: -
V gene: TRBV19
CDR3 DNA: TGTGCCAGTAGTAATGTGGGGGGTGCGAACACCGGGGAGCTGTTTTTT
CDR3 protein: CASSNVGGANTGELFF

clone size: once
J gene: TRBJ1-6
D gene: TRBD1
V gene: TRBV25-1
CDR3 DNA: TGTGCCAGCAGTGGGGGAAAAGTAAGGACAGGAAATTCACCCCTCCACTTT
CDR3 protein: CASSGGKVRTGNSPLHF

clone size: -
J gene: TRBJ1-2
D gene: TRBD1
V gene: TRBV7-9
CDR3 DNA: TGTGCCAGCAGCCCAGGGGGCCTCCCCTATGGCTACACCTTC
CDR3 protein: CASSPGGLPYGYTF

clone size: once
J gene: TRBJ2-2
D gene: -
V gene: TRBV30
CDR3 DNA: TGTGCCTGGGGCGACGGAGGAAAGAACACCGGGGAGCTGTTTTTT
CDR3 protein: CAWGDGGKNTGELFF

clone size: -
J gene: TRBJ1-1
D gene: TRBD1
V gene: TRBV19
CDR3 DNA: TGTGCCAGTAGTAAGGACAGGGGTTCATTGAACACTGAAGCTTTCTTT
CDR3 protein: CASSKDRGSLNTEAFF

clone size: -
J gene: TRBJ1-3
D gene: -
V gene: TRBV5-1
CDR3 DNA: TGCGCCAGCAGCTTGGGGCAGGGAAACACCATATATTTT
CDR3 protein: CASSLGQGNTIYF

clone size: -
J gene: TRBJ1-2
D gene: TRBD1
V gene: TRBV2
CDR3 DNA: TGTGCCGGCCGGGGGACAGAGTTTGATGGCTACACCTTC
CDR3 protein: CAGRGTEFDGYTF

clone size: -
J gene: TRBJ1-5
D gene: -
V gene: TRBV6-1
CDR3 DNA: TGTGCCAGCAGTGAAGCGATGGCTTTCAATCAGCCCCAGCATTTT
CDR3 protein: CASSEAMAFNQPQHF

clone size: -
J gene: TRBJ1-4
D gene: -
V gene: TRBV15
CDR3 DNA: TGTGCCACCAGCAAAGACCCAGTGACTAATGAAAAACTGTTTTTT
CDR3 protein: CATSKDPVTNEKLFF

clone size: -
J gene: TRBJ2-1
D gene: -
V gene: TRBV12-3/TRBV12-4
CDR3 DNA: TGTGCCAGCAGTGACTCGGGGTACAATGAGCAGTTCTTC
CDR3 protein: CASSDSGYNEQFF

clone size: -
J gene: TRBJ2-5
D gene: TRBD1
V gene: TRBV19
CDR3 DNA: TGTGCCAGTAGTAGGACAGGGTCGTTGGAGACCCAGTACTTC
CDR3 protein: CASSRTGSLETQYF

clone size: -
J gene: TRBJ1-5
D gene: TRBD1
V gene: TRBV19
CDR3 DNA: TGTGCCAGTAGTAGACAGGGGGGTCAGCCCCAGCATTTT
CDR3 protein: CASSRQGGQPQHF

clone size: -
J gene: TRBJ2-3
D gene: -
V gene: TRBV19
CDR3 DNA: TGTGCCAGTAGTAACACCCGCACAGATACGCAGTATTTT
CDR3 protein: CASSNTRTDTQYF

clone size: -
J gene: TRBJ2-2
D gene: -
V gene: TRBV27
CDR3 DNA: TGTGCCAGCAGTTTTCAAGGTGCCAGGGGGAACACCGGGGAGCTGTTTTTT
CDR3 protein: CASSFQGARGNTGELFF

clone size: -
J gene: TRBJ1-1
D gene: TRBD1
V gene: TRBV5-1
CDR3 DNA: TGCGCCAGCAGCTTGGAAGGGGGCGCCGGCACTGAAGCTTTCTTT
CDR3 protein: CASSLEGGAGTEAFF

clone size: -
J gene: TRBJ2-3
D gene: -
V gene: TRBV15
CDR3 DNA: TGTGCCACCAGCAGAGATCAGTGGGGTCGGAGGACAGATACGCAGTATTTT
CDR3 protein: CATSRDQWGRRTDTQYF

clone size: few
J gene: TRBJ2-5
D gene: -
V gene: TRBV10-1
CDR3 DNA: TGCGCCAGCAGGGGGTGGGACAAGTATTACCAAGAGACCCAGTACTTC
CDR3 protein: CASRGWDKYYQETQYF

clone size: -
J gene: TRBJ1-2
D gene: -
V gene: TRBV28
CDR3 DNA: TGTGCCAGCAGTTACAGGGATGGCTACACCTTC
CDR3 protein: CASSYRDGYTF

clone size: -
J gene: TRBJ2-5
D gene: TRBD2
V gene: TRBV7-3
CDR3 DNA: TGTGCCAGCAGCCAGCTGGGACTAGCGGAAGAGACCCAGTACTTC
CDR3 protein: CASSQLGLAEETQYF

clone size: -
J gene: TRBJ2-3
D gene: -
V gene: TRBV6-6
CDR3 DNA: TGTGCCAGCGGCGGTGGGGATACGCAGTATTTT
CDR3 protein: CASGGGDTQYF

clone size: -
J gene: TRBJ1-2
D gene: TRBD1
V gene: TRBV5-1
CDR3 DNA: TGCGCCAGCAGCTTGACAGAGGGGACAGGGGGCTCCTATGGCTACACCTTC
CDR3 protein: CASSLTEGTGGSYGYTF

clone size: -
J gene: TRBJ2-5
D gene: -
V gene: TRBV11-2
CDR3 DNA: TGTGCCAGCAGTGAAACGGCCAGGGTAGAGACCCAGTACTTC
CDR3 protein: CASSETARVETQYF

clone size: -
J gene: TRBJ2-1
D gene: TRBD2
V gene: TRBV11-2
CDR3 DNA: TGTGCCAGCAGCTTAGGGGGGGGTGGAAGTGAGCAGTTCTTC
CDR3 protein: CASSLGGGGSEQFF

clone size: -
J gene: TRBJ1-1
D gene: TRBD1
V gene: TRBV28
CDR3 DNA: TGTGCCAGCAGTTTCCTAGGCCAGGGGGTGCACACTGAAGCTTTCTTT
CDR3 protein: CASSFLGQGVHTEAFF

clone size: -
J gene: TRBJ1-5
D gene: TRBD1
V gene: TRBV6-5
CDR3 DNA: TGTGCCACGGGACAGGGACGCACTCAGCCCCAGCATTTT
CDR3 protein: CATGQGRTQPQHF

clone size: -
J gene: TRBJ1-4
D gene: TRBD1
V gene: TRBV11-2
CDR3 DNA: TGTGCCAGCAGACCGGACAGGGGTGGAAAACTGTTTTTT
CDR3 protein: CASRPDRGGKLFF

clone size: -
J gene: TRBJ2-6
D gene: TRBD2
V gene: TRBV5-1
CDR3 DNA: TGCGCCAGCAGCTTAACAGGGTTTGGACTAGCGGGGGAGACTGGGGCCAACGTCCTGACTTTC
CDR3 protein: CASSLTGFGLAGETGANVLTF

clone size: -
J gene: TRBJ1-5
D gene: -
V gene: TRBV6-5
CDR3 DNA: TGTGCCAGCAGCCAAGGGACACATAGCAATCAGCCCCAGCATTTT
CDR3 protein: CASSQGTHSNQPQHF

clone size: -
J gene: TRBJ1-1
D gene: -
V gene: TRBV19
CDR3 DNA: TGTGCCAGTAGTTCTTGGACAGCTAACACTGAAGCTTTCTTT
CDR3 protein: CASSSWTANTEAFF

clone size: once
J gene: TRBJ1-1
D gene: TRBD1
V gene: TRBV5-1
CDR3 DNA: TGCGCCAGCAGCGGGGGACAGGGAAACACTGAAGCTTTCTTT
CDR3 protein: CASSGGQGNTEAFF

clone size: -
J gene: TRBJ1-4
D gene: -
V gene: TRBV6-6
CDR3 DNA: TGTGCCAGCCGCAGGGGAGGGTCACCCGAAAAACTGTTTTTT
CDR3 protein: CASRRGGSPEKLFF

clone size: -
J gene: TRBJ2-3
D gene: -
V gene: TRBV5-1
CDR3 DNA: TGCGCCAGCAGCCTGCCCCCCTCGGCGCAGTATTTT
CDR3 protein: CASSLPPSAQYF

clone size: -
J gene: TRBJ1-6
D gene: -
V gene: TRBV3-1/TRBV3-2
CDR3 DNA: TGTGCCAGCAGCCCGCCGGGGATAGCCTATAATTCACCCCTCCACTTT
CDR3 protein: CASSPPGIAYNSPLHF

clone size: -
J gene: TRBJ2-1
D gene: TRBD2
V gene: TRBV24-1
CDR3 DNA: TGTGCCACCAGTGACGAAGGACTAGCGGATTCCTACAATGAGCAGTTCTTC
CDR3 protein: CATSDEGLADSYNEQFF

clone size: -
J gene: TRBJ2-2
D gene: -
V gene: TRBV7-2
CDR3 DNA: TGTGCCAGCAGCTTCGGTGGCGGGTACACCGGGGAGCTGTTTTTT
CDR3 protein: CASSFGGGYTGELFF